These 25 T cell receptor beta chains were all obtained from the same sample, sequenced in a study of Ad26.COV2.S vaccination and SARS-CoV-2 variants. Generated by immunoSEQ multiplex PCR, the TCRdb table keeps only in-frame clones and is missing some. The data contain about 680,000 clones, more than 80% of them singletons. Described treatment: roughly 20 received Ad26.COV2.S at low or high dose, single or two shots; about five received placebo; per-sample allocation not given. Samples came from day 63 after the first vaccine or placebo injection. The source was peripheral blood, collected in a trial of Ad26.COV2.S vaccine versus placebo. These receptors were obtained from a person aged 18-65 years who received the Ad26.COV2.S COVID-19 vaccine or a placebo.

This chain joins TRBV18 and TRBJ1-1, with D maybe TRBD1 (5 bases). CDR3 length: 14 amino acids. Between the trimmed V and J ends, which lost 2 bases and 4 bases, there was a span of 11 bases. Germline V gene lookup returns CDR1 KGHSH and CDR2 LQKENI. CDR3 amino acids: CASSPRQMGTEAFF. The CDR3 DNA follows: TGTGCCAGCTCACCAAGACAGATGGGCACTGAAGCTTTCTTT.

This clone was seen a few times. The CDR3: CASSSNGMNIQYF. The CDR3 DNA reads TGTGCCAGTTCCTCCAACGGAATGAACATTCAGTACTTC. The genes are TRBV19 and TRBJ2-4; D remains unclear. Germline CDR1 reads LNHDA; CDR2 reads SQIVND (reference sequence). Trimming pared 8 bases from V and 7 bases from J, leaving 15 bases between. The CDR3 runs to 13 residues.

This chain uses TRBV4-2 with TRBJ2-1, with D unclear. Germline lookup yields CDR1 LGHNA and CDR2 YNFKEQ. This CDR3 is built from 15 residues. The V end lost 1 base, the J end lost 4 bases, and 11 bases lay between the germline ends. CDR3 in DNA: TGTGCCAGCAGCCAAGGTCCCGCAAAGTACAATGAGCAGTTCTTC. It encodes CASSQGPAKYNEQFF.

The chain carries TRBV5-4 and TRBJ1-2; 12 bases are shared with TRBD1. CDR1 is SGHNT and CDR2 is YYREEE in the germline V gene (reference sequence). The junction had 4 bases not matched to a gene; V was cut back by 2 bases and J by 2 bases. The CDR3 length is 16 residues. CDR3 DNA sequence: TGTGCCAGCAGCTTAGGGGGACAGGGGGCGAACTATGGCTACACCTTC. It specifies CASSLGGQGANYGYTF.

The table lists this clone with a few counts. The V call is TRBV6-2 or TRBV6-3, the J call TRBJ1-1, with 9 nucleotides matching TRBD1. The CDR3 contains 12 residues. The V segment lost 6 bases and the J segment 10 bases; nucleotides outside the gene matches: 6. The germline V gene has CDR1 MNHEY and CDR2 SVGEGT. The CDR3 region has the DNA TGTGCCAGCAGCCGACAGGGGGACGGAGCTTTCTTT. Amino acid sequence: CASSRQGDGAFF.

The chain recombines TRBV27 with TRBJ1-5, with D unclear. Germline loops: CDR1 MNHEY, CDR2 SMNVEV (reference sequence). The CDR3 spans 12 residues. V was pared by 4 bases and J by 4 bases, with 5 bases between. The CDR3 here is CASSYGNQPQHF. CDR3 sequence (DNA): TGTGCCAGCAGTTACGGGAATCAGCCCCAGCATTTT.

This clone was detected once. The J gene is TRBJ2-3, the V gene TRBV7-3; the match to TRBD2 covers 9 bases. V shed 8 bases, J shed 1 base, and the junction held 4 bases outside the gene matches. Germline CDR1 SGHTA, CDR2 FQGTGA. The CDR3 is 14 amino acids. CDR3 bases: TGTGCCAGCGCTTTAGCGGGGGGCACAGATACGCAGTATTTT. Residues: CASALAGGTDTQYF. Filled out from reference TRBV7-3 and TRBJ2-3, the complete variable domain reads GAGVSQTPSNKVTEKGKYVELRCDPISGHTALYWYRQSLGQGPEFLIYFQGTGAADDSGLPNDRFFAVRPEGSVSTLKIQRTERGDSAVYLCASALAGGTDTQYFGPGTRLTVL.

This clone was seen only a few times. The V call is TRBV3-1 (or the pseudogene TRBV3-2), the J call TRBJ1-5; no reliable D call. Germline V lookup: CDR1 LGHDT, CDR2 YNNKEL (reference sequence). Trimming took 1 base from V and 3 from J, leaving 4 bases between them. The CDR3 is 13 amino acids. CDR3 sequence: CASSQGLNQPQHF. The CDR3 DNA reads TGTGCCAGCAGCCAAGGGCTCAATCAGCCCCAGCATTTT.

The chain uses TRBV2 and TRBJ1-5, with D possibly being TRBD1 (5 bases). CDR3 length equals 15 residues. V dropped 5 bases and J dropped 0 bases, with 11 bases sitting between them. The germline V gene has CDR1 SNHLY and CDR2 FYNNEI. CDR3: CASSQQVYSNQPQHF. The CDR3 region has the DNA TGTGCCAGCAGTCAACAGGTCTATAGCAATCAGCCCCAGCATTTT.

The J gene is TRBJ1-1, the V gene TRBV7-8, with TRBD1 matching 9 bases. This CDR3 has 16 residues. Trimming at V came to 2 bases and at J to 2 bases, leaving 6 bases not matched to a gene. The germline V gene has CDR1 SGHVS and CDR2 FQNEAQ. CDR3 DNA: TGTGCCAGCAGCTTACAGGGACAGGGAACAAACACTGAAGCTTTCTTT. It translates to CASSLQGQGTNTEAFF.

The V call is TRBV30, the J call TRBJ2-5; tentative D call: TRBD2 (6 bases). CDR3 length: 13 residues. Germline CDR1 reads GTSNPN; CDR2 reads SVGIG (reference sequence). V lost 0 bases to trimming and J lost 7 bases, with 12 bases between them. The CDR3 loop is CAWSVGGKGTQYF. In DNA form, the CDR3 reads TGTGCCTGGAGTGTGGGGGGAAAAGGGACCCAGTACTTC.

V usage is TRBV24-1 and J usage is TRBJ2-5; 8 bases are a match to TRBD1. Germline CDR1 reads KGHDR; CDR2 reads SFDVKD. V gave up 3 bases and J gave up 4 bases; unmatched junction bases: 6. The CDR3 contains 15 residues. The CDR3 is CATSDGQGAGETQYF. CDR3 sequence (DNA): TGTGCCACCAGTGATGGACAGGGAGCGGGAGAGACCCAGTACTTC.

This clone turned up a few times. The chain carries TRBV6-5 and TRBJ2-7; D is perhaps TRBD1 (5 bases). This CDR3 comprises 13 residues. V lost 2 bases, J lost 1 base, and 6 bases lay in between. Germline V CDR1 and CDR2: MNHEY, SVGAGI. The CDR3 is CASSYGASYEQYF. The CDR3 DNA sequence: TGTGCCAGCAGTTACGGGGCTTCCTACGAGCAGTACTTC.

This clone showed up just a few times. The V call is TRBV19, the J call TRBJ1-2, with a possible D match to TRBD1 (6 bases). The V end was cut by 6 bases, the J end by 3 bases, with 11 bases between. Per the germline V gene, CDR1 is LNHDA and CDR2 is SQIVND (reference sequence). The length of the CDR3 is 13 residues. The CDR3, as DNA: TGTGCCAGTAGGCTAGGGACATACTATGGCTACACCTTC. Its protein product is CASRLGTYYGYTF.

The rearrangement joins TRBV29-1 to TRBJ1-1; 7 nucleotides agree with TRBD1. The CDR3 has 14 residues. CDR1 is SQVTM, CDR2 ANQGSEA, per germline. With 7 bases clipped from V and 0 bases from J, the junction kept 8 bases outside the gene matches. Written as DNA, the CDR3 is TGCAGCGCCGAAGACAGGGCCCTGAACACTGAAGCTTTCTTT. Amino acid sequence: CSAEDRALNTEAFF.

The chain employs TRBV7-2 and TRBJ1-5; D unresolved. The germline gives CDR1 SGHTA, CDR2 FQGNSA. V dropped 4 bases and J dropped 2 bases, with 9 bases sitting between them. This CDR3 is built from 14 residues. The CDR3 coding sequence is TGTGCCAGCAGCTCTCCCCCTGGCAATCAGCCCCAGCATTTT. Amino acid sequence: CASSSPPGNQPQHF.

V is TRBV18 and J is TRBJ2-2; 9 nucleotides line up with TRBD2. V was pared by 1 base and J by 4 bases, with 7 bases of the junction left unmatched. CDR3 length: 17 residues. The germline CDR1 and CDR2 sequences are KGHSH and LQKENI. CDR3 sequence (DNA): TGTGCCAGCTCACCACAAGGACTAGCGAGTGGCACCGGGGAGCTGTTTTTT. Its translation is CASSPQGLASGTGELFF.

The CDR3 reads CASTTGTGLYEQYF. CDR3 DNA: TGTGCCAGCACCACCGGGACGGGGCTCTACGAGCAGTACTTC. This sequence joins TRBV11-2 and TRBJ2-7; perhaps D is TRBD1 or TRBD2 (5 bases each). This CDR3 has 14 residues. Germline V gene sequence: CDR1 SGHAT, CDR2 FQNNGV. With 7 bases removed from V and 3 bases from J, the gap between germline ends came to 16 bases.

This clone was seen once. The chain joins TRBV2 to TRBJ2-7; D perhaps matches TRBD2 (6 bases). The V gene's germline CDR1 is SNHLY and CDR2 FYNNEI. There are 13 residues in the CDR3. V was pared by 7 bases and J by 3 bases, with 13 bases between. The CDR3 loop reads CASKGGAFYEQYF. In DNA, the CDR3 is TGTGCCAGCAAGGGCGGGGCGTTCTACGAGCAGTACTTC. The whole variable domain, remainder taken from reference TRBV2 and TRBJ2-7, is EPEVTQTPSHQVTQMGQEVILRCVPISNHLYFYWYRQILGQKVEFLVSFYNNEISEKSEIFDDQFSVERPDGSNFTLKIRSTKLEDSAMYFCASKGGAFYEQYFGPGTRLTVT.

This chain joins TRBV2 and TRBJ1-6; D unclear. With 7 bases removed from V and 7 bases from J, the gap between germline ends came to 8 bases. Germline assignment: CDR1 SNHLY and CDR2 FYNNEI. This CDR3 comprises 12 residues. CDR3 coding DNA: TGTGCCAGCAATAAAGCCAATTCACCCCTCCACTTT. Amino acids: CASNKANSPLHF.

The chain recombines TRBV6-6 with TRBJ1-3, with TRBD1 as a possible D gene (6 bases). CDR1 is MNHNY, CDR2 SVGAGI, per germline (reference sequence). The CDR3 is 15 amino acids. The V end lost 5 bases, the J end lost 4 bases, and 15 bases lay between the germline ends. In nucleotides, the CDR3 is TGTGCCAGCAGTGCCTCGGGGGCGTCCGGAAACACCATATATTTT. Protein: CASSASGASGNTIYF.

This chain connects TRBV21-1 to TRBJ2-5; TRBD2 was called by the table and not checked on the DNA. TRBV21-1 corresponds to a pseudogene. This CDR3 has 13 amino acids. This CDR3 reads CASSIAPPETQYF. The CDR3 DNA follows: TGTGCCAGCAGCATAGCCCCTCCGGAGACCCAGTACTTC.

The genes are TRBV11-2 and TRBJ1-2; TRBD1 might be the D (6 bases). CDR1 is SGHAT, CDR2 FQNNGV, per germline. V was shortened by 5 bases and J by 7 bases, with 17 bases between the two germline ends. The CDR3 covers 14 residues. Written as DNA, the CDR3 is TGTGCCAGCAGCCTCGCAGGACAGAGAGCTGGCTACACCTTC. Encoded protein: CASSLAGQRAGYTF.

The CDR3 region has the DNA TGTGCTAGTGGTTTGGGTGGGACGACAGGCCGCCTCCACTTT. Protein: CASGLGGTTGRLHF. The V and J genes are TRBV12-5 and TRBJ1-6, with D tentatively TRBD1 (6 bases). Germline CDR1 LGHNT, CDR2 FRNRAP. This CDR3 has 14 residues. Trimming stripped 1 base from V and 15 bases from J, with 16 bases between.

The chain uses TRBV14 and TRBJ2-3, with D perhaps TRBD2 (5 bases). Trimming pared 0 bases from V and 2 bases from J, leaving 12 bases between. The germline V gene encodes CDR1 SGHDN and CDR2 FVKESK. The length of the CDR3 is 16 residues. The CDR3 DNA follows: TGTGCCAGCAGCCAAGAAGTATCGAGGGACACAGATACGCAGTATTTT. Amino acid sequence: CASSQEVSRDTDTQYF.